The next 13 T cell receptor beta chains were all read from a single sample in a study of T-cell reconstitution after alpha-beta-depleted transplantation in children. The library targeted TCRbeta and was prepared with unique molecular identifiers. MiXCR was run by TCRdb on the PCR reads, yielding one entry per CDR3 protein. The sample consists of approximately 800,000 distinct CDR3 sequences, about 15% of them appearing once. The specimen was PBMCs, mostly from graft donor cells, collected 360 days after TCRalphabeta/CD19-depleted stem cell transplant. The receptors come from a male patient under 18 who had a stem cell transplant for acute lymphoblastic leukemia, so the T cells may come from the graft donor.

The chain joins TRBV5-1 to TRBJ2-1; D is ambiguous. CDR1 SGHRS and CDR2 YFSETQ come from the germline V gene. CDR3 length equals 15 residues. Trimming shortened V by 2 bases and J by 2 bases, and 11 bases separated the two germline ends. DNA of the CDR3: TGCGCCAGCAGCTTTGGGGTAGGTGCCTACAATGAGCAGTTCTTC. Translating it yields CASSFGVGAYNEQFF.

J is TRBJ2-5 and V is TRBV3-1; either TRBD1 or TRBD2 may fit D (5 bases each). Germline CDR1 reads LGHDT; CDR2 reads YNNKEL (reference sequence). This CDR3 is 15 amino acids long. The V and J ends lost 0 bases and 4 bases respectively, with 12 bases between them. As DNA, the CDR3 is TGTGCCAGCAGCCAAGAAAGGCGTGGGGGAGAGACCCAGTACTTC. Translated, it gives CASSQERRGGETQYF.

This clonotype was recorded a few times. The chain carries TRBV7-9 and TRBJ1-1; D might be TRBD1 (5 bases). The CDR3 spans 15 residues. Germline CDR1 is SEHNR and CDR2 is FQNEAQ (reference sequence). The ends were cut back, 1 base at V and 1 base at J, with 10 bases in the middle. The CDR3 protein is CASSLGGSGNTEAFF. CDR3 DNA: TGTGCCAGCAGCTTAGGGGGCTCGGGGAACACTGAAGCTTTCTTT.

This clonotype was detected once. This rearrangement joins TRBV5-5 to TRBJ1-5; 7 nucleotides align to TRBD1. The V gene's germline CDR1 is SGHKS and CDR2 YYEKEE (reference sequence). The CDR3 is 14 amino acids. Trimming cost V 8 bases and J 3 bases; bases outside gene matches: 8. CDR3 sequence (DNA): TGTGCCAGTCACCGGGGACAGAACAATCAGCCCCAGCATTTT. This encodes CASHRGQNNQPQHF.

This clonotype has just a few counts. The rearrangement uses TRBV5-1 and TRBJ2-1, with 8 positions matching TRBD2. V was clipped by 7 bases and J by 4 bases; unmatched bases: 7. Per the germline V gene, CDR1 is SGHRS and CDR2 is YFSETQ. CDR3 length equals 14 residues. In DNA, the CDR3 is TGCGCCAGCGGAACGGGAGGGTCTTACAATGAGCAGTTCTTC. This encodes CASGTGGSYNEQFF.

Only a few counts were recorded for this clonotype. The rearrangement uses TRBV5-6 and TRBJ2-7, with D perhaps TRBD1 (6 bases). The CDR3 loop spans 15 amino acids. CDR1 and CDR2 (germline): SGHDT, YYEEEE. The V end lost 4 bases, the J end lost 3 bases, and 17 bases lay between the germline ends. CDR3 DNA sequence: TGTGCCAGCAGCCACACAGGGTTCGGGGACTACGAGCAGTACTTC. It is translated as CASSHTGFGDYEQYF.

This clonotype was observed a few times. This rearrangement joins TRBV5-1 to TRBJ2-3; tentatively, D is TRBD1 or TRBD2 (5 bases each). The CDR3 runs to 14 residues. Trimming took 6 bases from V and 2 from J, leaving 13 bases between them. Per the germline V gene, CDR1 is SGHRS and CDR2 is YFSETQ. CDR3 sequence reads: CASNPGRNTDTQYF. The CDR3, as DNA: TGCGCCAGCAACCCGGGACGGAACACAGATACGCAGTATTTT.

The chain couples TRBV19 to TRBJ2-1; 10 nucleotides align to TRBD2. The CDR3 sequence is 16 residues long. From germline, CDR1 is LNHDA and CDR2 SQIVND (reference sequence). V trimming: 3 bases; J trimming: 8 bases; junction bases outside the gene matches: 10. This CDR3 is CASSIRAGGPSYEQFF. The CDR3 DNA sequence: TGTGCCAGTAGTATCCGAGCGGGAGGGCCCTCGTATGAGCAGTTCTTC.

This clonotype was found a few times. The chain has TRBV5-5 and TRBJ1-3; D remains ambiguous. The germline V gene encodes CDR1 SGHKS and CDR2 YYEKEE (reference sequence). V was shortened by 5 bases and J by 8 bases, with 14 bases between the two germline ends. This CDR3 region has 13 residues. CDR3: CASSLGGRDTIYF. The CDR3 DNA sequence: TGTGCCAGCAGTCTCGGTGGGCGGGACACCATATATTTT.

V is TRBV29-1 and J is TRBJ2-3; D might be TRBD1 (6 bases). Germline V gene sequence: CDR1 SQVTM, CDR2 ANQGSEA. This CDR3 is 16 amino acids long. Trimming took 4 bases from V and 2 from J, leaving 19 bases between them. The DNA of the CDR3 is TGCAGCGTTGCGGGGACACTCCTGCAGGTCACAGATACGCAGTATTTT. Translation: CSVAGTLLQVTDTQYF.

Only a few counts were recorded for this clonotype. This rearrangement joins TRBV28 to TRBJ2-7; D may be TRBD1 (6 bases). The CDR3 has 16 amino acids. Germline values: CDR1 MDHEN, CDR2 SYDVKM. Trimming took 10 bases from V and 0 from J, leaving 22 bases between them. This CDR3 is CATTLGPGTLSYEQYF. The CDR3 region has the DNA TGTGCCACCACCCTAGGACCCGGGACACTCTCCTACGAGCAGTACTTC.

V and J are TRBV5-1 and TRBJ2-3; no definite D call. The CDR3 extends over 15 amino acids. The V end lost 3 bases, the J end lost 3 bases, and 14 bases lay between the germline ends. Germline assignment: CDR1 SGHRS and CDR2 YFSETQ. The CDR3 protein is CASSWRPERTDTQYF. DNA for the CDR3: TGCGCCAGCAGCTGGCGACCAGAGAGGACAGATACGCAGTATTTT.

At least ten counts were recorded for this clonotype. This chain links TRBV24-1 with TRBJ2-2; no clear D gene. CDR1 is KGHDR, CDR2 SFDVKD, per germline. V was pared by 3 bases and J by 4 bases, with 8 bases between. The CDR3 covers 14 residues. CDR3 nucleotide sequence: TGTGCCACCAGTGATGTTCCAGGCACCGGGGAGCTGTTTTTT. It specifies CATSDVPGTGELFF.